This entry is about one TCR beta chain. Germline CDR1 SGHAT, CDR2 FQNNGV. This CDR3 contains 14 residues. Trimming removed 1 base from V and 4 bases from J, with 10 bases in between. This sample was included in a study of blood T cell repertoires in COVID-19. The overall study: Sources were T cells, B-cell-depleted T cells, or PBMCs; the material itself was cDNA or gDNA.

Cohorts were based on clinical histories the participants reported. All recovered Cohort 3 donors got two negative PCRs, got clearance, or saw symptom resolution. Original processing notes: Quantification of nucleated cells was approximated via reference gene primer amplification. Profiled with immunoSEQ multiplex PCR; TCRdb holds only in-frame clones, not every one. That table furnishes V, J and clone size, whereas the DNA furnished D and trimming. This sample has approximately 200,000 clones; more than 80% occur once, and the top ten carry approximately 1.8%. The sample consisted of PBMCs or T cells enriched from blood (not recorded which). This chain links TRBV11-2 with TRBJ1-2; D is uncertain. The receptor was isolated from a man aged 55-75 years who had recovered from COVID-19. The CDR3 DNA sequence: TGTGCCAGCAGCTTAGTGGGCGGACTCTATGGCTACACCTTC. It translates to CASSLVGGLYGYTF.